One sample yielded the 25 T cell receptor beta chains listed below, sequenced in a study of T cells in Graves' hyperthyroidism and ophthalmopathy. RNA transcripts yielded amplified TCR beta CDR3 regions. A set of HTBI primers served as the primers for a first-round RT-PCR of the TCR CDR3. TCRdb reprocessed the multiplex PCR reads with MiXCR, giving one entry per CDR3 protein. The sample lists hundreds of thousands of distinct CDR3 sequences, approximately 14% occurring once. What was sequenced was blood. These TCRs come from a woman between 18 and 29 years old with Graves' hyperthyroidism that later progressed to Graves' ophthalmopathy.

This clonotype occurred a few times. The chain recombines TRBV24-1 with TRBJ2-1, with TRBD2 matching 8 bases. The CDR3 is 15 residues long. The V gene's germline CDR1 is KGHDR and CDR2 SFDVKD. Trimming took 1 base from V and 3 from J; bases not matched to a gene: 1. CDR3 sequence reads: CATSDLAGDYNEQFF. The CDR3, as DNA: TGTGCCACCAGTGATTTAGCGGGAGACTACAATGAGCAGTTCTTC.

In the case of this clonotype: A much larger clone differs from this one at a single base, so this may be a read error. The conserved final phenylalanine or tryptophan is absent from the CDR3, which likely points to a read error. The chain joins TRBV7-8 to TRBJ1-1, with D possibly matching TRBD1 (5 bases). Trimming took 1 base from V and 5 from J, leaving 14 bases between them. The CDR3 has 15 residues. CDR1 is SGHVS and CDR2 is FQNEAQ in the germline V gene. The CDR3 reads CASSLVGTSGTEAFL. In DNA form, the CDR3 reads TGTGCCAGCAGCTTAGTGGGGACTTCGGGGACTGAAGCTTTCCTT.

This clonotype showed up just a few times. The V call is TRBV4-1, the J call TRBJ2-1; D might be TRBD1 (5 bases). Germline values: CDR1 MGHRA, CDR2 YSYEKL. This CDR3 has 16 amino acids. Trimming pared 4 bases from V and 6 bases from J, leaving 19 bases between. The CDR3 sequence: CASSPLGADGVNEQFF. CDR3 sequence (DNA): TGCGCCAGCAGCCCCTTAGGGGCGGACGGCGTCAATGAGCAGTTCTTC.

The rearrangement links TRBV9 to TRBJ2-2, with 8 bases identical to TRBD2. CDR1 and CDR2 (germline): SGDLS, YYNGEE. The CDR3 is 17 residues long. Losses at the gene ends were 0 bases for V and 3 bases for J; bases not matched to a gene: 7. The CDR3 protein is CASSVDDGRAYTGELFF. The DNA of the CDR3 is TGTGCCAGCAGCGTAGATGACGGGAGGGCCTACACCGGGGAGCTGTTTTTT.

In the case of this clonotype: This CDR3 fails to terminate in the conserved phenylalanine or tryptophan, so it likely reflects a read error. The DNA for the CDR3 is TGTGCCACCAGCAGAAAGACCCTCGGCGGGGAGCTGTTTCTT. Protein product: CATSRKTLGGELFL. This chain joins TRBV15 and TRBJ2-2, with D uncertain. Germline CDR1 reads LNHNV; CDR2 reads YYDKDF (reference sequence). The CDR3 sequence is 14 residues long. V was cut by 2 bases and J by 7 bases, with 11 bases left in between.

At least ten counts were recorded for this clonotype. The chain uses TRBV5-1 and TRBJ1-1; 7 bases fit TRBD1. In germline, CDR1 is SGHRS, CDR2 YFSETQ. Trimming removed 4 bases from V and 4 bases from J; junction bases left unmatched: 7. CDR3 length equals 14 residues. The CDR3 reads CASSPTGSFTEAFF. In DNA form, the CDR3 reads TGCGCCAGCAGCCCGACAGGGTCCTTCACTGAAGCTTTCTTT.

As DNA, the CDR3 is TGTGCCAGCAGCGTAGATCCAGGTTCAGATACGCAGTATTTT. Encoded protein: CASSVDPGSDTQYF. The chain carries TRBV9 and TRBJ2-3; D call uncertain. Trimming left V 0 bases short and J 4 bases short, with 9 bases between. This CDR3 has 14 residues. Germline assignment: CDR1 SGDLS and CDR2 YYNGEE.

This clonotype was seen ten or more times. The gene calls are TRBV28 and TRBJ2-5; 7 bases agree with TRBD1. The CDR3 has 13 residues. Germline V lookup: CDR1 MDHEN, CDR2 SYDVKM. V gave up 8 bases and J gave up 3 bases; unmatched junction bases: 6. The CDR3 DNA follows: TGTGCCAGCCGACTCACAGGGGAAGAGACCCAGTACTTC. Amino acids: CASRLTGEETQYF.

This clonotype was seen only a few times. CDR3 nucleotides: TGCGCCAGCAGCTTGGTGGGGGGTTTTAACTATGGCTACACCTTC. Protein: CASSLVGGFNYGYTF. The rearrangement links TRBV5-1 to TRBJ1-2, with D possibly being TRBD1 (5 bases). Trimming stripped 0 bases from V and 1 base from J, with 10 bases between. There are 15 residues in the CDR3. CDR1 is SGHRS and CDR2 is YFSETQ in the germline V gene.

This rearrangement joins TRBV2 to TRBJ1-4, with 7 bases aligning to TRBD1. The CDR3 contains 15 residues. The germline V gene encodes CDR1 SNHLY and CDR2 FYNNEI. Trimming removed 9 bases from V and 7 bases from J; junction bases left unmatched: 14. The CDR3 spells CASGVGGTAVEKLFF. In DNA, the CDR3 is TGTGCCAGTGGGGTCGGGGGGACAGCTGTTGAAAAACTGTTTTTT.

This clonotype has ten or more counts. This chain connects TRBV6-1 to TRBJ2-3; D is unclear. V was clipped by 1 base and J by 2 bases, with 10 bases between them. The CDR3 totals 15 residues. Per germline, CDR1 MNHNS and CDR2 SASEGT. CDR3 sequence reads: CASSEEGWSTDTQYF. In DNA, the CDR3 is TGTGCCAGCAGTGAAGAAGGATGGTCCACAGATACGCAGTATTTT.

The chain has TRBV28 and TRBJ1-3, with 8 bases that match TRBD1. Trimming took 2 bases from V and 5 from J; bases not matched to a gene: 5. Germline loops: CDR1 MDHEN, CDR2 SYDVKM. The CDR3 has 15 residues. CDR3 sequence reads: CASSLGQGRRNTIYF. The CDR3 DNA sequence: TGTGCCAGCAGTTTAGGACAGGGACGCCGAAACACCATATATTTT.

This clonotype has a count of ten or more. The rearrangement joins TRBV7-8 to TRBJ2-5; perhaps D is TRBD1 or TRBD2 (6 bases each). Germline assignment: CDR1 SGHVS and CDR2 FQNEAQ. The CDR3 contains 16 residues. Deletions cut 2 bases from V and 1 base from J, with 14 bases between. The CDR3 bases are TGTGCCAGCAGCTTAAGACAGGCGGGGAGCCAAGAGACCCAGTACTTC. Protein product: CASSLRQAGSQETQYF.

This chain connects TRBV9 to TRBJ2-6, with a tentative D call TRBD2 (7 bases). Trimming took off 2 bases at V and 1 base at J, with 16 bases between the two ends. Germline CDR1 and CDR2: SGDLS and YYNGEE. This CDR3 is built from 18 residues. CDR3 nucleotides: TGTGCCAGCAGCGTGCGTCCTGGGGGGGCTTCTGGGGCCAACGTCCTGACTTTC. Residues: CASSVRPGGASGANVLTF.

This clonotype was detected many times. V is TRBV20-1 and J is TRBJ2-7, with 12 bases identical to TRBD2. This CDR3 region has 13 residues. Germline CDR1 is DFQATT and CDR2 is SNEGSKA (reference sequence). V trimming: 5 bases; J trimming: 4 bases; junction bases outside the gene matches: 3. CDR3 residues: CSAHGLAGYEQYF. As DNA, the CDR3 is TGCAGTGCTCACGGACTAGCGGGGTACGAGCAGTACTTC.

In this sample, this clonotype turned up a few times. The chain has TRBV4-1 and TRBJ2-7; D call uncertain. This CDR3 spans 15 amino acids. The V gene lost 1 base and the J gene lost 3 bases, with 13 bases spanning the gap. Germline assignment: CDR1 MGHRA and CDR2 YSYEKL. As DNA, the CDR3 is TGCGCCAGCAGCCAAGGTTGGTCTATTGGCTACGAGCAGTACTTC. Protein sequence: CASSQGWSIGYEQYF.

V is TRBV20-1 and J is TRBJ2-1; 7 bases are shared with TRBD1. The CDR3 runs to 13 residues. Germline V lookup: CDR1 DFQATT, CDR2 SNEGSKA (reference sequence). The junction had 1 base not matched to a gene; V was cut back by 3 bases and J by 2 bases. The CDR3 DNA reads TGCAGTGCTAGGGGACAGCCCTACAATGAGCAGTTCTTC. Translating it yields CSARGQPYNEQFF.

This clonotype appeared many times. The V call is TRBV7-8, the J call TRBJ2-7; perhaps D is TRBD1 or TRBD2 (5 bases each). Germline V gives CDR1 SGHVS, CDR2 FQNEAQ. V lost 4 bases and J lost 0, with 19 bases in between. The CDR3 covers 17 residues. CDR3 protein: CASSSRGAGPSSYEQYF. Written as DNA, the CDR3 is TGTGCCAGCAGCTCTAGAGGGGCAGGGCCCAGCTCCTACGAGCAGTACTTC.

This clonotype appeared many times. The rearrangement uses TRBV15 and TRBJ1-2; a possible D gene is TRBD1 (6 bases). The CDR3 is 15 residues long. CDR1 LNHNV and CDR2 YYDKDF come from the germline V gene (reference sequence). With 0 bases removed from V and 4 bases from J, the gap between germline ends came to 12 bases. CDR3 protein: CATSRDRTGSYGYTF. DNA of the CDR3: TGTGCCACCAGCAGAGATAGAACAGGGTCCTATGGCTACACCTTC.

The J gene is TRBJ1-1, the V gene TRBV7-9; 10 bases match TRBD1. Trimming cost V 3 bases and J 6 bases; bases outside gene matches: 16. Germline lookup yields CDR1 SEHNR and CDR2 FQNEAQ (reference sequence). This CDR3 is 18 amino acids long. The CDR3 sequence: CASSFRSVPWTGGSEAFF. The CDR3 DNA reads TGTGCCAGCAGCTTTCGTTCCGTTCCTTGGACAGGGGGTTCTGAAGCTTTCTTT.

This clonotype was detected ten times or more. CDR3 loop: CASSSDRGIDYGYTF. The CDR3 coding sequence is TGCGCCAGCAGCTCAGACAGGGGGATCGACTATGGCTACACCTTC. The J gene is TRBJ1-2, the V gene TRBV5-1; TRBD1 aligns across 9 bases. Germline assignment: CDR1 SGHRS and CDR2 YFSETQ. The CDR3 runs to 15 residues. Trimming at V came to 3 bases and at J to 3 bases, leaving 6 bases not matched to a gene.

This clonotype appeared many times. The genes are TRBV20-1 and TRBJ2-5; possible D gene TRBD2, 5 bases. Germline V lookup: CDR1 DFQATT, CDR2 SNEGSKA (reference sequence). The V and J ends lost 6 bases and 4 bases respectively, with 18 bases between them. CDR3 size: 14 residues. The CDR3 DNA is TGCAGTGCAGGAGGCCCAAAAGAAAGAGAGACCCAGTACTTC. Its translation: CSAGGPKERETQYF.

This clonotype was found many times. V and J are TRBV15 and TRBJ1-2; 11 bases match TRBD1. The CDR3 extends over 14 amino acids. V dropped 3 bases and J dropped 6; count of bases not matched to a gene: 3. CDR1 is LNHNV, CDR2 YYDKDF, per germline (reference sequence). CDR3 coding DNA: TGTGCCACCAGCAGGGACAGGGGGCGGAATGGCTACACCTTC. The encoded protein is CATSRDRGRNGYTF.

This clonotype has ten or more counts. J is TRBJ1-1 and V is TRBV29-1; D remains unclear. The CDR3 consists of 15 residues. The germline CDR1 and CDR2 sequences are SQVTM and ANQGSEA. Trimming removed 7 bases from V and 0 bases from J, with 18 bases in between. The CDR3 region has the DNA TGCAGCGCCAACCCCACAGCTCCTATGAACACTGAAGCTTTCTTT. Protein product: CSANPTAPMNTEAFF.

The genes are TRBV5-5 and TRBJ2-2; 9 positions match TRBD1. The germline gives CDR1 SGHKS, CDR2 YYEKEE (reference sequence). V lost 2 bases to trimming and J lost 7 bases; unmatched junction nucleotides: 9. This CDR3 has 16 residues. Written as DNA, the CDR3 is TGTGCCAGCAGCTTCCACCGGGACAGGGATAACGGGGAGCTGTTTTTT. It is translated as CASSFHRDRDNGELFF.